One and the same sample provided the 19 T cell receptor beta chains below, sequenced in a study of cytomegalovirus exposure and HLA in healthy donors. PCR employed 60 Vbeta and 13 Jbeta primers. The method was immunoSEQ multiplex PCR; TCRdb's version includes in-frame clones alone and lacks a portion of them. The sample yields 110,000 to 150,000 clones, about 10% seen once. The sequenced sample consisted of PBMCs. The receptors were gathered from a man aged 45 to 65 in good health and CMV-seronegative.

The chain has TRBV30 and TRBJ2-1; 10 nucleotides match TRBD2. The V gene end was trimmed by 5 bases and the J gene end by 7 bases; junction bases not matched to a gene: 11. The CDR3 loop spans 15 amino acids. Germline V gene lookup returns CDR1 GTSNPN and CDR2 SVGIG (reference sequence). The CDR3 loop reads CAWGGASGSPNEQFF. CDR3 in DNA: TGTGCCTGGGGGGGGGCTAGCGGGAGTCCGAATGAGCAGTTCTTC.

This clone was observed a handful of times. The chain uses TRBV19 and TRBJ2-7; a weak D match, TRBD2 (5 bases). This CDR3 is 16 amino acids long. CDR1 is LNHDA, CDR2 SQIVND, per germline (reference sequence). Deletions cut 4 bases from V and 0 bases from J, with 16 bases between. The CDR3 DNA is TGTGCCAGTAGTACCCCAAGGACGGGGAGCTCCTACGAGCAGTACTTC. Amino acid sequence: CASSTPRTGSSYEQYF.

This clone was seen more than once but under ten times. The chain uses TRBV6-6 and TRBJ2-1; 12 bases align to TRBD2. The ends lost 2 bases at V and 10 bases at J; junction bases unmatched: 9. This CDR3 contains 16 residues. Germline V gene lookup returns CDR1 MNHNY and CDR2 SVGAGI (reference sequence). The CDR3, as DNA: TGTGCCAGCAGTTACCGACTAGCGGGAGTAAGTTGGGAGCAGTTCTTC. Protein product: CASSYRLAGVSWEQFF.

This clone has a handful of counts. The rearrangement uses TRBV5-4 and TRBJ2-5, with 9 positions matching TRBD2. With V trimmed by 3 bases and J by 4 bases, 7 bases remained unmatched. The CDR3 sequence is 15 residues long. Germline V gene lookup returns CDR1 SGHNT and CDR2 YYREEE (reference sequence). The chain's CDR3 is CASSSEAGGRETQYF. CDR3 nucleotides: TGTGCCAGCAGCTCTGAAGCGGGAGGACGAGAGACCCAGTACTTC.

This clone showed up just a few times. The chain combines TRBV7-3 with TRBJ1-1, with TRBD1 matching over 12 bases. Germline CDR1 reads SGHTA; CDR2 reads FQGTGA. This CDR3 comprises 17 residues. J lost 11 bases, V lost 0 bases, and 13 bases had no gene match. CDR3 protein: CASSLTGGTGGLGNAFF. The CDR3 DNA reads TGTGCCAGCAGCTTAACAGGGGGGACAGGGGGCTTAGGTAATGCTTTCTTT.

The CDR3 loop reads CASSLGGTGDAEAFF. The DNA of the CDR3 is TGTGCCAGCAGCTTAGGGGGTACAGGGGACGCTGAAGCTTTCTTT. The chain joins TRBV13 to TRBJ1-1; 7 nucleotides align to TRBD1. The CDR3 loop spans 15 amino acids. Trimming at V came to 0 bases and at J to 6 bases, leaving 7 bases not matched to a gene. From germline, CDR1 is PRHDT and CDR2 FYEKMQ (reference sequence).

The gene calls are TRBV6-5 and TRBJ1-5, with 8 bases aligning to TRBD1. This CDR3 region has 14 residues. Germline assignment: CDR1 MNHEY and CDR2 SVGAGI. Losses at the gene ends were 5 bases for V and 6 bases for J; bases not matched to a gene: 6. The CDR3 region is CASSRQGQGQPQHF. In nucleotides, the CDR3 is TGTGCCAGCAGTCGACAGGGGCAGGGTCAGCCCCAGCATTTT.

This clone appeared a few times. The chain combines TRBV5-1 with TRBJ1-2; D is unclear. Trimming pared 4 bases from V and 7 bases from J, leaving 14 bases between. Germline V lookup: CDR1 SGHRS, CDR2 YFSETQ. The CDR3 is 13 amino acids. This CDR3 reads CASSEPQEGGYTF. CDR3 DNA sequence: TGCGCCAGCAGCGAACCCCAGGAAGGTGGCTACACCTTC.

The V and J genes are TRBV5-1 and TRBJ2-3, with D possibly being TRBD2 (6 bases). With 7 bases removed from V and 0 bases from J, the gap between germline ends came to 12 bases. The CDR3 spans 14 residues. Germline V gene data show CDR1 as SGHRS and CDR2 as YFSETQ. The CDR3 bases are TGCGCCAGCCATCCGGGAGCCAGCACAGATACGCAGTATTTT. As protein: CASHPGASTDTQYF.

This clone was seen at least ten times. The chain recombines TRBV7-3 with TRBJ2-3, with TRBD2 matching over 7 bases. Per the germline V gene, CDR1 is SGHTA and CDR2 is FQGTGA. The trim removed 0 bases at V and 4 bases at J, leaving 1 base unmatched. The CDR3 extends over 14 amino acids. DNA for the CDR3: TGTGCCAGCAGCTTAACGGCGGGGGCAGATACGCAGTATTTT. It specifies CASSLTAGADTQYF.

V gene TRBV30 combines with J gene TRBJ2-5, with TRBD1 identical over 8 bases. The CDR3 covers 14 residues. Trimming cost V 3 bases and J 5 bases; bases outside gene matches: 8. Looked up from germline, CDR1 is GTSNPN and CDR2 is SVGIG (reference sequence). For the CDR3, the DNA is TGTGCCTGGAGCAGGGGGCTGGGTCGGGAGACCCAGTACTTC. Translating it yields CAWSRGLGRETQYF.

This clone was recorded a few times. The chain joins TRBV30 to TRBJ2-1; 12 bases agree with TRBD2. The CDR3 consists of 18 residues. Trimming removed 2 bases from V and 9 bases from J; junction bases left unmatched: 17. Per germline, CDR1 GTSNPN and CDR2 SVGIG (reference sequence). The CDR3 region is CAWSRRKGLAGMFGEQFF. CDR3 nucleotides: TGTGCCTGGAGTCGACGTAAAGGACTAGCGGGGATGTTTGGTGAGCAGTTCTTC.

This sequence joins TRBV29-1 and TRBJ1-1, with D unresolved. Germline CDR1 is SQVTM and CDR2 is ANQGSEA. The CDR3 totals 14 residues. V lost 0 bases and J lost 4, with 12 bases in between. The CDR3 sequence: CSVEDRRKVTEAFF. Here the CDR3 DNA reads TGCAGCGTTGAAGACCGGCGGAAGGTCACTGAAGCTTTCTTT.

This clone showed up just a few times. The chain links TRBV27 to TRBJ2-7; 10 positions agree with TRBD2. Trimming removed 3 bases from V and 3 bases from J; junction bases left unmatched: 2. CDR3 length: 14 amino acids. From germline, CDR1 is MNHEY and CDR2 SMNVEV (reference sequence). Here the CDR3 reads CASSLWTSGYEQYF. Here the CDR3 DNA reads TGTGCCAGCAGTTTGTGGACTAGCGGCTACGAGCAGTACTTC.

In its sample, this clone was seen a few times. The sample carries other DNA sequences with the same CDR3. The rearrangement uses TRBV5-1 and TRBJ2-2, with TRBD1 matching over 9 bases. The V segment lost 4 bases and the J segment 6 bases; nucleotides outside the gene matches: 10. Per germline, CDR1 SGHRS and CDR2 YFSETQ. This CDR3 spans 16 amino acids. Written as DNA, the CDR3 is TGCGCCAGCAGCGTTCAACAGGGGGCAGGCGCCGGGGAGCTGTTTTTT. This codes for CASSVQQGAGAGELFF.

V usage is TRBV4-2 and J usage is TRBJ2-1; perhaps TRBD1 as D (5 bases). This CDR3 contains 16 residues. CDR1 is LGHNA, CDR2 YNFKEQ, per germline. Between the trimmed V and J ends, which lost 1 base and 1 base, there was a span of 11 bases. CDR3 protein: CASSQGQSSSYNEQFF. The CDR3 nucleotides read TGTGCCAGCAGCCAAGGACAGTCGTCGTCCTACAATGAGCAGTTCTTC.

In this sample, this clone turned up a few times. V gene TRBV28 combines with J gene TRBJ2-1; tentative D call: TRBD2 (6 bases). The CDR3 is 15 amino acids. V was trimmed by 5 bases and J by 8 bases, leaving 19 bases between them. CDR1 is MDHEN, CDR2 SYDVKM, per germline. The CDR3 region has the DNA TGTGCCAGCAGTCCACCGGGACTCCGTTTCCATGAGCAGTTCTTC. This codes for CASSPPGLRFHEQFF.

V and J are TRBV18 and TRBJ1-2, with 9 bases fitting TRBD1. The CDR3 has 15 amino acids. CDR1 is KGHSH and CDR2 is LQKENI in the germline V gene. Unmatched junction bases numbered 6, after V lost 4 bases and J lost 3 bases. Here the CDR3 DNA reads TGTGCCAGCTCACGCACAGGGGGCGCTGACTATGGCTACACCTTC. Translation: CASSRTGGADYGYTF.

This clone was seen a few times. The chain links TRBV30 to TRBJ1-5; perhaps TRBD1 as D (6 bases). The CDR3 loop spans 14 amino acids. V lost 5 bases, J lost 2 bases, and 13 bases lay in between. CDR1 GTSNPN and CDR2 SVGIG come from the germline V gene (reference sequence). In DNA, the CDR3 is TGTGCCTGGTCCTGGACAGAACGCAATCAGCCCCAGCATTTT. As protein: CAWSWTERNQPQHF.